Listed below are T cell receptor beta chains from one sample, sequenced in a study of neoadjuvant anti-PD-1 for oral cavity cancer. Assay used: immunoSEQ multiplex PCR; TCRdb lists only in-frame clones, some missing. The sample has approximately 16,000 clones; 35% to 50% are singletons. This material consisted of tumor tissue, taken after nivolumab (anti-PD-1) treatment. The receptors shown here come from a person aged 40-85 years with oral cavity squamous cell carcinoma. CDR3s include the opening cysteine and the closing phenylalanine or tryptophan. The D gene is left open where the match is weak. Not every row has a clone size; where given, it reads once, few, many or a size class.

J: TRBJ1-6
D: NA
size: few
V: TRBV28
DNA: TGTGCCAGCAGTCCCCTCGGACAGCTTCTCCTCTCCTATAATTCACCCCTCCACTTT
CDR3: CASSPLGQLLLSYNSPLHF

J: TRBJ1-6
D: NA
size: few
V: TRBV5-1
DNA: TGCGCCAGCAGCTTGGAGAGGGTACCTGATTCACCCCTCCACTTT
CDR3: CASSLERVPDSPLHF

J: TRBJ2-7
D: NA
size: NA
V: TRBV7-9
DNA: TGTGCCAGCAGCTTACTTATGGGCGAGCAGTACTTC
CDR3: CASSLLMGEQYF

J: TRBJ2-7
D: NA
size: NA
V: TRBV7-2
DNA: TGTGCCAGCACCCCTAGGGGTGGTAGGAGCTCCTACGAGCAGTACTTC
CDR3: CASTPRGGRSSYEQYF

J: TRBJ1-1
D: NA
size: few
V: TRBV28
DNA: TGTGCCAGCAGTCTCTATATGAACACTGAAGCTTTCTTT
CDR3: CASSLYMNTEAFF

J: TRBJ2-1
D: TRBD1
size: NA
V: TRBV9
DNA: TGTGCCAGCAGCGTCTCCGGGACAGGGGCCGACAATGAGCAGTTCTTC
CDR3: CASSVSGTGADNEQFF

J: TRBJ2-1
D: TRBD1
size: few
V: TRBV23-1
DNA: TGCGCCAGCAACGATAAACCGGGACAGGCAAACAATGAGCAGTTCTTC
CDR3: CASNDKPGQANNEQFF

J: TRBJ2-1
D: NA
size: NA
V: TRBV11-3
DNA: TGTGCCAGCAGTTCAGGGCTCGGCCTCAACAATGAGCAGTTCTTC
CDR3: CASSSGLGLNNEQFF

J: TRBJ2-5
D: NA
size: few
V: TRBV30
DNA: TGTGCCTGGAGTTTCTTGGTTTTCCAAGAGACCCAGTACTTC
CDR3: CAWSFLVFQETQYF

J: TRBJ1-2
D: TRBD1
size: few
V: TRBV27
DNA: TGTGCCAGCAGTTCCCGGACAGGAGGACAAGGCTACACCTTC
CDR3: CASSSRTGGQGYTF

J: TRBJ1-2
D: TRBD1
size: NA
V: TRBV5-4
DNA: TGTGCCAGCAGCACCGCCCCGGGACAGGGGGGGGCCCCGTATGGCTACACCTTC
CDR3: CASSTAPGQGGAPYGYTF

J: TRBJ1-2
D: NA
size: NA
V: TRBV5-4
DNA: TGTGCCAGCAGCCATAACAGGGATGGCTACACCTTC
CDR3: CASSHNRDGYTF

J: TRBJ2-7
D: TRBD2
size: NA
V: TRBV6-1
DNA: TGTGCCAGCACGGCCGGGACTAGCGGGGGTTACGAGCAGTACTTC
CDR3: CASTAGTSGGYEQYF

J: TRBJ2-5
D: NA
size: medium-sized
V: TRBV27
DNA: TGTGCCAGCAGTTCCTGGGGGCGCGGCCAAGAGACCCAGTACTTC
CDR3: CASSSWGRGQETQYF

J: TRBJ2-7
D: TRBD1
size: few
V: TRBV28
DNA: TGTGCCAGCAATGACAGGGGGTCCCGGGGCTACGAGCAGTACTTC
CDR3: CASNDRGSRGYEQYF

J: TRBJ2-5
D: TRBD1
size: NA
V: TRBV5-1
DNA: TGCGCCAGCCGACAGGGGGAAGAGACCCAGTACTTC
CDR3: CASRQGEETQYF

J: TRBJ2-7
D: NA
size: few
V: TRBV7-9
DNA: TGTGCCAGCAGCTTAGCAAGGGGCTACGAGCAGTACTTC
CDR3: CASSLARGYEQYF

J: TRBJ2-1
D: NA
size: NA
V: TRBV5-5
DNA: TGTGCCAGCAGCTTGGAACAGGGCACCCACAATGAGCAGTTCTTC
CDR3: CASSLEQGTHNEQFF

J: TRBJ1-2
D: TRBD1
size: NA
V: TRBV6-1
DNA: TGTGCCAGCAGCTGGACAGGGGATGGCTACACCTTC
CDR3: CASSWTGDGYTF

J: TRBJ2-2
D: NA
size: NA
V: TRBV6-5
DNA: TGTGCCAGCAGTTACAGTGCGGGCGGGTACACCGGGGAGCTGTTTTTT
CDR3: CASSYSAGGYTGELFF

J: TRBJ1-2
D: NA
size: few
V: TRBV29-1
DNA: TGCAGCGTTAGGACGGCGGATGGCTACACCTTC
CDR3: CSVRTADGYTF

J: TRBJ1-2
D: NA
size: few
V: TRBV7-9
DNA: TGTGCCAGCAGCTTAGCCCCAGCCTCAGATGGCTACACCTTC
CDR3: CASSLAPASDGYTF

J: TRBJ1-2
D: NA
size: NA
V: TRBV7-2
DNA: TGTGCCAGCAGCTTAGCGCTGGGACCCTACTATGGCTACACCTTC
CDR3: CASSLALGPYYGYTF

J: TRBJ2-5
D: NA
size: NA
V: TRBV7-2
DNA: TGTGCCAGCAGCTTAGTGGGGGGCGGAGAGACCCAGTACTTC
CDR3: CASSLVGGGETQYF

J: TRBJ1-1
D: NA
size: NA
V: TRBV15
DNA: TGTGCCACCAGCGATCTCAGGGTAGCGAACACTGAAGCTTTCTTT
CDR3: CATSDLRVANTEAFF

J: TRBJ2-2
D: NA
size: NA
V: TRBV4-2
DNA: TGTGCCAGCGGAGGAGGCACCGGGGAGCTGTTTTTT
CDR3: CASGGGTGELFF

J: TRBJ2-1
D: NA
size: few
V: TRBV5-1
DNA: TGCGCCAGCAGCTTATCGACAGAGTACAATGAGCAGTTCTTC
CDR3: CASSLSTEYNEQFF

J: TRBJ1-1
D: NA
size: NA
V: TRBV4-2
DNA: TGTGCCAGCAGCCAATCTCGAAGCGGTACTGAAGCTTTCTTT
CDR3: CASSQSRSGTEAFF

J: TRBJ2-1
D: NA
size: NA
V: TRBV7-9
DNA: TGTGCCAGCAGCTTCGTCCCGGGAGGGACAGGTCACGAGCAGTTCTTC
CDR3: CASSFVPGGTGHEQFF

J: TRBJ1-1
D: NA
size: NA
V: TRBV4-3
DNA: TGCGCCAGCAGCCAAACCTTTTACAGGGCGGACACTGAAGCTTTCTTT
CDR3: CASSQTFYRADTEAFF

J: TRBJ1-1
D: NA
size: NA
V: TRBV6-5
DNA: TGTGCCAGCAGTTACAGGAATGAAGCTTTCTTT
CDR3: CASSYRNEAFF

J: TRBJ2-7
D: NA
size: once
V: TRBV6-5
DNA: TGTGCCAGCAGTTCCAACAAAGAATACGAGCAGTACTTC
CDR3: CASSSNKEYEQYF

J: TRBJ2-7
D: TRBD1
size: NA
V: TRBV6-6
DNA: TGTGCCAGCAGTTACTCGGGGACAGGGGTCTACGAGCAGTACTTC
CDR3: CASSYSGTGVYEQYF

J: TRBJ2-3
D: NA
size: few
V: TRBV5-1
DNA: TGCGCCAGCAGCTTTACTAGTGGGGCAGATACGCAGTATTTT
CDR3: CASSFTSGADTQYF

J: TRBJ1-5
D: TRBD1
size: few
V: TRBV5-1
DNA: TGCGCCAGCAGCTTGGACAGGGGGAATCAGCCCCAGCATTTT
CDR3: CASSLDRGNQPQHF

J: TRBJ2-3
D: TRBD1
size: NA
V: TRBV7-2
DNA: TGTGCCAGCAGCCCACCGGGACAGAGCACAGATACGCAGTATTTT
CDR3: CASSPPGQSTDTQYF

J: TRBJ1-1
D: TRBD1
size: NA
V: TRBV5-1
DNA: TGCGCCAGCCGAGACAGGGTAGGGACTGAAGCTTTCTTT
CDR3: CASRDRVGTEAFF

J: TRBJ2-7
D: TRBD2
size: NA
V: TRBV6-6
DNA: TGTGCCAGCAGCAACTACGGACTAGCGGGGGGCGGCGAGCAGTACTTC
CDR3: CASSNYGLAGGGEQYF

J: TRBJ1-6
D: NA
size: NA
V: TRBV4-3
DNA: TGCGCCAGCAGCCAGGGGAATTCACCCCTCCACTTT
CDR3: CASSQGNSPLHF

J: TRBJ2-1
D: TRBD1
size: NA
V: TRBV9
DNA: TGTGCCAGCAGCGCCCGACAGGGATACAATGAGCAGTTCTTC
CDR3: CASSARQGYNEQFF